These T cell receptor beta chains were read from a single sample in a study of blood T cell repertoires in COVID-19. The protocol was immunoSEQ multiplex PCR, while the TCRdb copy is restricted to in-frame clones and leaves out a portion. The sample yields 200,000 to 250,000 clones, around nine tenths seen once. Material for sequencing was peripheral blood. These receptors were taken from a man aged 50 or older with COVID-19, enrolled during active disease. CDR3s include the opening cysteine and the closing phenylalanine or tryptophan. Fields, in order: CDR3 protein, J gene, V gene.

CDR3aa: CASSVGQGAGELFF
j_gene: TRBJ2-2
v_gene: TRBV9

CDR3aa: CASSQLLDLDRYSYEQYF
j_gene: TRBJ2-7
v_gene: TRBV11-2

CDR3aa: CASSPGTGFGNEQFF
j_gene: TRBJ2-1
v_gene: TRBV6-2/TRBV6-3

CDR3aa: CASSYSSGQGAGNTIYF
j_gene: TRBJ1-3
v_gene: TRBV7-9

CDR3aa: CASRARTDADTEAFF
j_gene: TRBJ1-1
v_gene: TRBV6-4

CDR3aa: CASSLAGTDTQYF
j_gene: TRBJ2-3
v_gene: TRBV5-4

CDR3aa: CASSYSRGPGNTIYF
j_gene: TRBJ1-3
v_gene: TRBV6-5

CDR3aa: CAWGTGSNYEQYF
j_gene: TRBJ2-7
v_gene: TRBV30

CDR3aa: CASSPPAGRGETQYF
j_gene: TRBJ2-5
v_gene: TRBV2

CDR3aa: CAISGHQGDEQFF
j_gene: TRBJ2-1
v_gene: TRBV10-3

CDR3aa: CASKRRNTGELFF
j_gene: TRBJ2-2
v_gene: TRBV6-5

CDR3aa: CASSLGTGGAFF
j_gene: TRBJ1-1
v_gene: TRBV28

CDR3aa: CASSVTGDQPQHF
j_gene: TRBJ1-5
v_gene: TRBV5-1

CDR3aa: CASSIGTGDGYTF
j_gene: TRBJ1-2
v_gene: TRBV19

CDR3aa: CSVSTIDTQYF
j_gene: TRBJ2-3
v_gene: TRBV29-1

CDR3aa: CASSPLGHYEQYF
j_gene: TRBJ2-7
v_gene: TRBV6-2/TRBV6-3

CDR3aa: CASSQPGLARSNTGELFF
j_gene: TRBJ2-2
v_gene: TRBV4-2

CDR3aa: CASSLERRGGVDTQYF
j_gene: TRBJ2-3
v_gene: TRBV5-8

CDR3aa: CASSTTGLDTQYF
j_gene: TRBJ2-3
v_gene: TRBV6-5

CDR3aa: CASSLGTAALFNTGELFF
j_gene: TRBJ2-2
v_gene: TRBV9

CDR3aa: CASSPGFLAYYNEQYF
j_gene: TRBJ2-7
v_gene: TRBV23-1

CDR3aa: CASTRLVGLPEQFF
j_gene: TRBJ2-1
v_gene: TRBV27

CDR3aa: CASSRTSGGAETQYF
j_gene: TRBJ2-5
v_gene: TRBV19

CDR3aa: CASSQDPTSAYEQYF
j_gene: TRBJ2-7
v_gene: TRBV4-2

CDR3aa: CASSAKGQGSTGELFF
j_gene: TRBJ2-2
v_gene: TRBV7-8

CDR3aa: CASSETSGGARTDTQYF
j_gene: TRBJ2-3
v_gene: TRBV2

CDR3aa: CASSPRLAGYTDTQYF
j_gene: TRBJ2-3
v_gene: TRBV3-1/TRBV3-2

CDR3aa: CASSLRGGWAPSYEQYF
j_gene: TRBJ2-7
v_gene: TRBV7-8

CDR3aa: CATSRDPPGPQHF
j_gene: TRBJ1-5
v_gene: TRBV15

CDR3aa: CASSLDTGGVGYGYTF
j_gene: TRBJ1-2
v_gene: TRBV5-4

CDR3aa: CASSQEVRVAGNLGADTQYF
j_gene: TRBJ2-3
v_gene: TRBV4-2

CDR3aa: CASSLDRDNEQFF
j_gene: TRBJ2-1
v_gene: TRBV5-4

CDR3aa: CASSLGSPGTGVNEQFF
j_gene: TRBJ2-1
v_gene: TRBV7-6

CDR3aa: CASSVAEALYNEQFF
j_gene: TRBJ2-1
v_gene: TRBV9

CDR3aa: CASTLTGGTTEAFF
j_gene: TRBJ1-1
v_gene: TRBV19

CDR3aa: CASSVEGLPTYEQYF
j_gene: TRBJ2-7
v_gene: TRBV9

CDR3aa: CASSRAAGELFF
j_gene: TRBJ2-2
v_gene: TRBV3-1/TRBV3-2

CDR3aa: CASSYLDRDYGYTF
j_gene: TRBJ1-2
v_gene: TRBV6-5

CDR3aa: CASSSTSGIGAETQYF
j_gene: TRBJ2-5
v_gene: TRBV13

CDR3aa: CASSSYPNTLDTGELFF
j_gene: TRBJ2-2
v_gene: TRBV7-3

CDR3aa: CATSRGASPQYF
j_gene: TRBJ2-3
v_gene: TRBV15

CDR3aa: CATSRDRTGGRNYGYTF
j_gene: TRBJ1-2
v_gene: TRBV15

CDR3aa: CASSTLRISGHTDTQYF
j_gene: TRBJ2-3
v_gene: TRBV5-6

CDR3aa: CASSESSGRLITYNEQFF
j_gene: TRBJ2-1
v_gene: TRBV10-1

CDR3aa: CAISEFTSGRLEQYF
j_gene: TRBJ2-7
v_gene: TRBV10-3

CDR3aa: CASSLDARSYNEQFF
j_gene: TRBJ2-1
v_gene: TRBV28

CDR3aa: CATSDPGTGNNQPQHF
j_gene: TRBJ1-5
v_gene: TRBV24-1

CDR3aa: CASSPPRTGSRTIYF
j_gene: TRBJ1-3
v_gene: TRBV25-1

CDR3aa: CASSQGQGGSYEQYF
j_gene: TRBJ2-7
v_gene: TRBV5-4